The sequence of this T cell receptor beta chain was determined in a study of radiation and T cells in renal cell carcinoma. Study in general: Nephrectomy followed 15 Gy stereotactic body radiation by 4 weeks.

The method was immunoSEQ multiplex PCR; TCRdb's version includes in-frame clones alone and lacks a portion of them. The table shows roughly 140,000 clones, with roughly 87% occurring only once. CDR3 length: 13 amino acids. V lost 6 bases, J lost 6 bases, and 14 bases lay in between. Germline-derived CDR1 and CDR2 are MNHNS and SASEGT. Remarks on this clone: Its antigen is unidentified.

Time point denoted: blood 2 weeks post-SBRT. Treatment given: 15 Gy SBRT to primary tumor, nephrectomy 4 weeks later. Study-wide points: Pretreatment tumor biopsies were lacking, so baseline clonotypes are unknown.

The gene calls are TRBV6-1 and TRBJ1-2; TRBD1 might be the D (5 bases). The specimen was blood, collected from a patient whose treatment included radiotherapy and nephrectomy. The sequence was collected from a woman between 50 and 59 years old with renal cell carcinoma. The chain's CDR3 is CASRLGVEDGYTF. The DNA for the CDR3 is TGTGCCAGCAGATTAGGGGTGGAGGATGGCTACACCTTC.